The present TCR beta chain was sequenced within a study of regulatory T cells in long-lasting Graves disease. According to the study, TCR beta libraries were built with iRepertoire HTBI primers and CDR3-region Arm-PCR. Via MiXCR, TCRdb re-called the multiplex PCR reads, giving one row per CDR3 protein. The sample includes almost 350,000 distinct CDR3 sequences, less than 20% of them seen just once. This clonotype was found many times. Sample time point: persistent/refractory GD, antithyroid drugs over 5 years with positive TRAb. From PBMCs, RNA was extracted and then used to make the TCR library. Trimming left V 6 bases short and J 4 bases short, with 13 bases between. The germline gives CDR1 SNHLY, CDR2 FYNNEI. There are 13 residues in the CDR3.

The genes are TRBV2 and TRBJ2-7; TRBD2 is a possible D gene (6 bases). This receptor was taken from a female donor with Graves disease. Specimen: peripheral blood mononuclear cells (PBMCs), collected when the disease was refractory, from a patient treated with antithyroid drugs. CDR3 residues: CASRAAGRYEQYF. The CDR3 nucleotides read TGTGCCAGCAGGGCGGCGGGAAGGTACGAGCAGTACTTC.